This T cell receptor beta chain was recovered during a study of control samples from healthy donors and cancer patients. Sequencing was performed with immunoSEQ multiplex PCR; in TCRdb, only in-frame clones are kept and a portion is missing. Here the sample spans roughly 120,000 clones, around 88% being singletons. The material sequenced was blood. The receptor was isolated from a woman between 45 and 65 years old in good health.

CDR3 DNA: TGTGCCAGTAGTGCGGACAGGCCGAAACCCCCAGATACGCAGTATTTT. It is translated as CASSADRPKPPDTQYF. The chain has TRBV19 and TRBJ2-3, with TRBD1 matching over 7 bases. CDR1 LNHDA and CDR2 SQIVND come from the germline V gene (reference sequence). V lost 5 bases and J lost 4; bases outside the gene matches: 12. The CDR3 consists of 16 residues.